The present entry profiles one T cell receptor (beta chain) with its context. The antigen is undetermined. The DNA is left out, because the CDR3 cannot be placed on it with certainty; the CDR3 is given as TCRdb lists it. This sample was taken from a study of shared clonotypes between healthy human individuals. General study points: The donor pool, a small one, limited the genetic and exposure-history diversity represented. The sole specimen, blood, was sampled, and tissue repertoires likely differ.

Genomic DNA from each subset was divided evenly over several immunoSEQ plates. The data were produced by immunoSEQ multiplex PCR, yet TCRdb's version contains in-frame clones alone and is incomplete. The sample has about 460,000 clones, roughly 80% seen once. Germline lookup yields CDR1 SGHRS and CDR2 YFSETQ. The CDR3 is 16 amino acids in total, end residues counted. The genes are TRBV5-1 and TRBJ2-4; the table's D call of TRBD2 was not tested on the DNA. Sequencing was done on a sample of PBMCs. This sequence was found in a woman in her 40s in good health. Some clones in this sample may be carry-over from other donors' samples. CDR3: CASSLTFGVPKNIQYF.